This T cell receptor (beta chain) is drawn from a study of cytomegalovirus exposure and HLA in healthy donors. The PCR used 60 Vbeta and 13 Jbeta primers. The assay was immunoSEQ multiplex PCR, and TCRdb's table has in-frame clones only and misses some. The sample has about 150,000 clones; around 73% are singletons. Study-wide results and caveats: An analysis was carried out later, and it reportedly showed fewer N-insertions in an Asian-associated ancestry cluster than the approximately 710-donor mean.

The CDR3 is 14 amino acids. Trimming removed 7 bases from V and 0 bases from J, with 13 bases in between. Germline CDR1 reads SGHNT; CDR2 reads YYREEE (reference sequence). This clone was recorded only once. The antigen remains unidentified. The clonotype was recovered from a woman in her late teens or twenties in good health and CMV-seronegative. The chain employs TRBV5-4 and TRBJ1-2; D is unresolved. What was sequenced was PBMCs. The DNA of the CDR3 is TGTGCCAGCTGCCTCTCCGGGACTAACTATGGCTACACCTTC. Translated, it gives CASCLSGTNYGYTF.